This T cell receptor (beta chain) emerged from a study of shared clonotypes between healthy human individuals. Study in general: A couple of female and a few male donors aged 18 to 49 were enrolled. Whole-study findings and limits: For naive CD4 cells, roughly 4.6% of clonotypes were shared across a few donors. On the whole, naive subsets had larger estimated richness than memory subsets had.

Produced via immunoSEQ multiplex PCR; TCRdb's table is partial and in-frame only. The repertoire has under 350,000 clones, more than 75% of them found once; the top ten carry around 16%. This CDR3 spans 15 amino acids. The germline CDR1 and CDR2 sequences are SEHNR and FQNEAQ (reference sequence). Trimming cost V 5 bases and J 0 bases, with 14 bases left between them. CCR7-negative CD45RA+ TemRA cells were combined with CD45RO+ cells to form CD8 memory. Details on this clone: Its antigen is undetermined.

Sequenced: memory CD8+ T cells sorted from blood. Regarding subset: CD45RO+ cells pooled with CCR7-negative TemRA cells. The TCR sequence derives from a man aged 18 to 30 in good health. The gene calls are TRBV7-9 and TRBJ2-7; D is possibly TRBD1 (5 bases). The CDR3 DNA is TGTGCCAGCAGCACGACGAACAGGCCCTCCTACGAGCAGTACTTC. Protein: CASSTTNRPSYEQYF.